Detailed here is one TCR beta chain. There is no known antigen for this receptor. No base quality information exists; no much larger clone differs at one position. This entry is derived from a study of early T cells in non-severe SARS-CoV-2 infection (dated by TCRdb to about 2021). Some background on the complete study: Because TCR sequencing relied on bulk RNA taken from unsorted whole blood, pairing of alpha and beta chains was not possible. What the authors observed across the whole study: VDJdb matching was skewed toward anti-spike CD8 responses, so virus-specific expansions were likely underestimated and private and CD4 specificities were missed.

Set within a cohort of healthcare workers in London, UK, this nested case-control study involved weekly PCR testing of nasopharyngeal swabs along with blood sampling. Between 23 and 31 March 2020, the week of the UK lockdown, healthcare workers were enrolled and then followed up weekly for as long as 16 weeks. Taken from cysteine to phenylalanine, the CDR3 has 14 residues. Only the CDR3 part of the read is kept: 42 bases, read in frame from the first base. CDR1 SNHLY and CDR2 FYNNEI are derived from the germline V gene. V ends up 6 bases short and J 0 bases short, with an unmatched junction base count of 5. The library was obtained by 5' RACE. Instrument on record: NextSeq 500. The TCR library protocol attached unique molecular identifiers to individual cDNA molecules to correct for sequencing error and PCR bias. Sequencing covered both TCR alpha and beta chains, and within each sample the abundances of alpha and beta sequences were tightly co-correlated. For the original study's pipeline: Decombinator V4 was used to annotate TCR sequences for V gene, J gene and CDR3. TCRs were defined as expanded if a significant change between any two time points was detected under a Poisson model with p below 0.0001. TCR abundances were normalised to the total number of TCRs sequenced per sample and were expressed as counts per million. MAIT TCRs were defined by TRAV1-2 paired with TRAJ12, TRAJ20 or TRAJ33, and iNKT TCRs by TRAV10 paired with TRAJ18. VDJdb, accessed 1 November 2021, was searched for CMV, EBV and SARS-CoV-2 annotated TCRs, with TCRs annotated for multiple antigens excluded. The public reads were run again by TCRdb, first through fastp at Q25 and then through MiXCR, and only productive beta chains were kept. Here each entry gathers all rows of one CDR3 protein and keeps the most common genes and DNA. It is TCRdb's table, rather than the study itself, that gives the V and J calls and clone size. This sample lists roughly 75,000 distinct CDR3 sequences; about 15% were detected once. The ten largest account for around 2.6% of the sample.

The V and J segments used are TRBV2 and TRBJ2-7, with 7 central nucleotides matching TRBD2. The origin of this receptor is an adult who was a healthcare worker with PCR-confirmed SARS-CoV-2 infection or an uninfected control (not recorded which). Sequencing was carried out using whole blood. The DNA sequence is given as TGTGCCAGCAGGGAACGGGACTACTCCTACGAGCAGTACTTC. Its protein reads: CASRERDYSYEQYF.